This note documents a single T cell receptor (beta chain) sequence. Its target is unknown. By quantitative 5'-RACE with molecular barcodes, the TCR beta libraries were made. TCRdb re-called the 5' RACE reads through MiXCR, storing one row per CDR3 protein. The profile shows 300,000 to 400,000 distinct CDR3 sequences, about 20% of them singletons. Germline CDR1 reads SEHNR; CDR2 reads FQNEAQ (reference sequence). The CDR3 is made up of 15 amino acids. After removal of 8 bases from V and 6 bases from J, the junction contained 13 bases not matched to a gene. The record originates from a study of CD8 T cells in ankylosing spondylitis. Whole-study findings and limits: Seemingly distinctive of ankylosing spondylitis blood was a TCR beta motif formed by eight highly homologous variants. Enrichment of disease-linked clones was reportedly significant in matched ankylosing spondylitis synovial fluid.

The source of this sequence is a male donor with ankylosing spondylitis or in good health (not recorded which). The chain employs TRBV7-9 and TRBJ2-3; 8 bases match TRBD2. The sample comprised blood, either unsorted or a sorted T cell fraction (not recorded which). The CDR3 loop reads CASALTSVNTDTQYF. Written as DNA, the CDR3 is TGTGCCAGCGCACTGACTAGCGTCAACACGGATACGCAGTATTTT.